The 15 T cell receptor beta chains below come from one sample, sequenced in a study of T cell repertoires in cytomegalovirus infection. MiXCR was run by TCRdb on the reads, yielding one entry per CDR3 protein. The sample shows around 110,000 distinct CDR3 sequences, over 9% of them seen only once. Their recognized antigens are unknown. Sequencing input: PBMCs, sequenced either directly or after in vitro stimulation (not recorded which). The receptors shown here come from a human donor in good health (CMV status not recorded). Some clones in this sample may be carry-over from other donors' samples.

This clonotype was observed at least ten times. The genes are TRBV6-1 and TRBJ1-2; 10 nucleotides align to TRBD1. Germline trimming cut 3 bases from V and 7 bases from J; bases unmatched to any gene: 2. Germline CDR1 and CDR2: MNHNS and SASEGT. CDR3 length equals 13 residues. CDR3 bases: TGTGCCAGCAGTGAGGGACAGGGGACTGGCTACACCTTC. Protein sequence: CASSEGQGTGYTF.

This chain uses TRBV5-6 with TRBJ1-6, with 8 nucleotides matching TRBD1. Germline V lookup: CDR1 SGHDT, CDR2 YYEEEE. The CDR3 has 16 residues. J was trimmed by 10 bases and V by 6 bases; bases with no gene match: 15. CDR3 bases: TGTGCCAGCACCTCCCGGACAGGGTCGGGAGACTCACCCCTCCACTTT. Its protein product is CASTSRTGSGDSPLHF.

V is TRBV12-3 or TRBV12-4 and J is TRBJ2-7; 9 bases line up with TRBD2. J lost 0 bases, V lost 3 bases, and 3 bases had no gene match. The CDR3 spans 15 residues. The CDR3 DNA follows: TGTGCCAGCAGTTTGGCGGGGGGGCTCTCCTACGAGCAGTACTTC. Amino acid sequence: CASSLAGGLSYEQYF.

This clonotype was recorded at least ten times. The J gene is TRBJ2-2, the V gene TRBV7-2, with 11 bases aligning to TRBD2. The germline V gene encodes CDR1 SGHTA and CDR2 FQGNSA. This CDR3 spans 17 amino acids. Unmatched junction bases numbered 7, after V lost 2 bases and J lost 5 bases. Here the CDR3 reads CASSLTPVAGGTGELFF. The CDR3 DNA is TGTGCCAGCAGCTTAACCCCCGTAGCGGGAGGGACCGGGGAGCTGTTTTTT.

V and J are TRBV19 and TRBJ2-6; TRBD1 matches at 8 bases. V trimming: 4 bases; J trimming: 0 bases; junction bases outside the gene matches: 5. The germline V gene has CDR1 LNHDA and CDR2 SQIVND (reference sequence). There are 17 residues in the CDR3. This CDR3 reads CASSTTGVSSGANVLTF. In DNA, the CDR3 is TGTGCCAGTAGTACGACAGGGGTGAGCTCTGGGGCCAACGTCCTGACTTTC.

This clonotype was counted ten times or more. The chain employs TRBV7-8 and TRBJ1-3; no clear D. The CDR3 has 16 residues. V lost 1 base and J lost 0, with 10 bases in between. Germline CDR1 and CDR2: SGHVS and FQNEAQ. Written as DNA, the CDR3 is TGTGCCAGCAGCTTAGTCGGACTGTTCTCTGGAAACACCATATATTTT. Translation gives CASSLVGLFSGNTIYF.

A few counts support this clonotype. This chain joins TRBV5-4 and TRBJ2-2, with 7 bases fitting TRBD1. J lost 6 bases, V lost 4 bases, and 9 bases had no gene match. The CDR3 has 15 amino acids. The V gene's germline CDR1 is SGHNT and CDR2 YYREEE (reference sequence). CDR3: CASSHTGTVAGELFF. The CDR3 DNA sequence: TGTGCCAGCAGCCATACCGGGACAGTAGCCGGGGAGCTGTTTTTT.

This clonotype was found many times. This rearrangement joins TRBV5-4 to TRBJ2-3; 7 bases align to TRBD2. This CDR3 spans 16 amino acids. Germline V lookup: CDR1 SGHNT, CDR2 YYREEE (reference sequence). The V and J ends lost 4 bases and 2 bases, in that order; junction bases with no gene match: 10. The CDR3 sequence is CASSPNLAEITDTQYF. CDR3 in DNA: TGTGCCAGCAGCCCAAATCTAGCGGAGATCACAGATACGCAGTATTTT.

Many counts were recorded for this clonotype. This chain links TRBV7-9 with TRBJ1-3; weak D call: TRBD1 (5 bases). Trimming took off 5 bases at V and 5 bases at J, with 16 bases between the two ends. In germline, CDR1 is SEHNR, CDR2 FQNEAQ (reference sequence). This CDR3 is built from 15 residues. The CDR3 coding sequence is TGTGCCAGCAGCCCACGTTCAGGGTTTCGAAACACCATATATTTT. It translates to CASSPRSGFRNTIYF.

This clonotype was picked up a small number of times. The V gene is TRBV29-1, the J gene TRBJ2-3; 12 bases line up with TRBD1. The CDR3 runs 15 residues. V trimming: 6 bases; J trimming: 2 bases; junction bases outside the gene matches: 6. Looked up from germline, CDR1 is SQVTM and CDR2 is ANQGSEA. The CDR3 bases are TGCAGCGTCAAAGGGACAGGGGGCGCCACAGATACGCAGTATTTT. It yields the protein CSVKGTGGATDTQYF.

The table lists this clonotype with many counts. V is TRBV27 and J is TRBJ2-3, with 11 nucleotides matching TRBD2. CDR3 length: 17 amino acids. V dropped 7 bases and J dropped 0; count of bases not matched to a gene: 9. The germline V gene has CDR1 MNHEY and CDR2 SMNVEV (reference sequence). CDR3 protein: CASTSGLAGTSTDTQYF. The CDR3 coding sequence is TGTGCCAGCACATCCGGACTAGCGGGTACTAGCACAGATACGCAGTATTTT.

In its sample, this clonotype was seen many times. The V gene is TRBV7-2, the J gene TRBJ2-5, with D hard to call. V lost 5 bases to trimming and J lost 0 bases, with 13 bases between them. The CDR3 extends over 15 amino acids. Germline CDR1 SGHTA, CDR2 FQGNSA. CDR3: CASSTMGRYQETQYF. CDR3 nucleotides: TGTGCCAGCAGCACCATGGGAAGGTACCAAGAGACCCAGTACTTC.

Only a few counts were recorded for this clonotype. V is TRBV7-9 and J is TRBJ1-6; 9 positions agree with TRBD1. The CDR3 is 15 residues long. Unmatched junction bases numbered 9, after V lost 5 bases and J lost 10 bases. Looked up from germline, CDR1 is SEHNR and CDR2 is FQNEAQ (reference sequence). For the CDR3, the DNA is TGTGCCAGCAGCGCAAAACAGGGGGCCGGATCACCCCTCCACTTT. It specifies CASSAKQGAGSPLHF. Drawing the rest from reference TRBV7-9 and TRBJ1-6, the complete variable domain is DTGVSQNPRHKITKRGQNVTFRCDPISEHNRLYWYRQTLGQGPEFLTYFQNEAQLEKSRLLSDRFSAERPKGSFSTLEIQRTEQGDSAMYLCASSAKQGAGSPLHFGNGTRLTVT.

This chain connects TRBV5-5 to TRBJ1-6, with TRBD1 as a possible D gene (6 bases). Germline V CDR1 and CDR2: SGHKS, YYEKEE (reference sequence). Deletions cut 3 bases from V and 14 bases from J, with 18 bases between. The CDR3 is made up of 14 amino acids. CDR3 DNA sequence: TGTGCCAGCAGCTCCGGGACACCTCATGTTTCCCTCCACTTT. Translation: CASSSGTPHVSLHF.

This clonotype was found many times. This sequence joins TRBV28 and TRBJ2-1; 10 bases are a match to TRBD2. The CDR3 totals 15 residues. The V gene's germline CDR1 is MDHEN and CDR2 SYDVKM. Trimming removed 7 bases from V and 5 bases from J; junction bases left unmatched: 8. The CDR3 nucleotides read TGTGCCAGCAACCCAAGCGGGAGGGCCGACAATGAGCAGTTCTTC. Amino acids: CASNPSGRADNEQFF.